This TCR beta chain was recorded in a study of T cell responses to AZD1222 COVID-19 vaccine. Study-wide context: Whether given at about 4 or about 12 weeks, second doses were pooled.

Profiling relied on immunoSEQ multiplex PCR, and the TCRdb table lists in-frame clones only, not all of them. The sample includes 95,000 to 130,000 clones, roughly 87% of them seen just once. Study-level findings and limits: The study reported that nearly half of spike-specific TCRs target unmutated variant regions. Clonal diversity may have been underestimated in mostly white British donors. When two AZD1222 doses had been given, Spike-specific TCR breadth and depth rose.

This CDR3 has 13 residues. The germline CDR1 and CDR2 sequences are LNHDA and SQIVND (reference sequence). With 5 bases removed from V and 8 bases from J, the gap between germline ends came to 13 bases. Worth noting for this clone: The target antigen is unknown.

V is TRBV19 and J is TRBJ1-5; D might be TRBD1 (5 bases). The receptor was isolated from an adult in good health. The specimen comprised peripheral blood, sampled on day 0 of AZD1222 vaccination. As DNA, the CDR3 is TGTGCCAGTAGTTCCTCTATCAGGGAGCCCCAGCATTTT. Its protein product is CASSSSIREPQHF.